The rows below give T cell receptor beta chains drawn from one sample of a study of blood T cell repertoires in COVID-19. The protocol was immunoSEQ multiplex PCR, while the TCRdb copy is restricted to in-frame clones and leaves out a portion. The table records roughly 110,000 clones, around nine tenths of them present only once. The sequenced sample consisted of peripheral blood. Receptors were obtained from a woman aged 25 to 39 with acute or convalescent COVID-19. Each CDR3 is given with its conserved first and last residue. The order of the fields is V gene, clone size, J gene, CDR3 protein. Not all rows give a size; the values are once, few, many and, for expanded clones, a class.

v_gene: TRBV3-1/TRBV3-2
abundance: -
j_gene: TRBJ1-1
CDR3aa: CASSQDHPNTEAFF

v_gene: TRBV3-1/TRBV3-2
abundance: -
j_gene: TRBJ2-2
CDR3aa: CASSQLTSSGRAGGELFF

v_gene: TRBV4-2
abundance: -
j_gene: TRBJ1-4
CDR3aa: CASTYSWDNNEKLFF

v_gene: TRBV5-1
abundance: -
j_gene: TRBJ2-1
CDR3aa: CASNLAGDNEQFF

v_gene: TRBV5-1
abundance: -
j_gene: TRBJ2-2
CDR3aa: CASRPSGRGTGELFF

v_gene: TRBV3-1/TRBV3-2
abundance: -
j_gene: TRBJ1-6
CDR3aa: CASSQQPGTIGSPLHF

v_gene: TRBV19
abundance: once
j_gene: TRBJ1-2
CDR3aa: CASTDQGWGYTF

v_gene: TRBV19
abundance: -
j_gene: TRBJ1-4
CDR3aa: CASRPRDSNEKLFF

v_gene: TRBV4-2
abundance: few
j_gene: TRBJ1-4
CDR3aa: CASSQDYGRANEKLFF

v_gene: TRBV11-3
abundance: -
j_gene: TRBJ2-5
CDR3aa: CASSEPRASGGGETQYF

v_gene: TRBV19
abundance: -
j_gene: TRBJ1-1
CDR3aa: CASSTDRVNTEAFF

v_gene: TRBV11-2
abundance: -
j_gene: TRBJ2-3
CDR3aa: CASSFTGSTDTQYF

v_gene: TRBV18
abundance: -
j_gene: TRBJ1-2
CDR3aa: CASSPQKNTDGYTF

v_gene: TRBV2
abundance: -
j_gene: TRBJ2-5
CDR3aa: CASSDKLAGKETQYF

v_gene: TRBV27
abundance: -
j_gene: TRBJ2-7
CDR3aa: CASSATGQGREQYF

v_gene: TRBV6-5
abundance: -
j_gene: TRBJ1-4
CDR3aa: CASSYSPGSTNEKLFF

v_gene: TRBV3-1/TRBV3-2
abundance: -
j_gene: TRBJ2-1
CDR3aa: CASSLTSGQGMGEQFF

v_gene: TRBV6-2/TRBV6-3
abundance: -
j_gene: TRBJ1-2
CDR3aa: CASSYLKTGNGYTF

v_gene: TRBV19
abundance: -
j_gene: TRBJ2-1
CDR3aa: CASSVGQGSYNEQFF

v_gene: TRBV18
abundance: few
j_gene: TRBJ1-5
CDR3aa: CASSLTGTGNFKPQHF

v_gene: TRBV2
abundance: -
j_gene: TRBJ1-2
CDR3aa: CASSEAPRGGDYGYTF

v_gene: TRBV3-1/TRBV3-2
abundance: -
j_gene: TRBJ2-1
CDR3aa: CASSTSPGLAGGYSYNEQFF

v_gene: TRBV28
abundance: -
j_gene: TRBJ2-1
CDR3aa: CASSLRSWQFF

v_gene: TRBV7-9
abundance: -
j_gene: TRBJ1-2
CDR3aa: CASSLEGTGHRDGYTF

v_gene: TRBV19
abundance: once
j_gene: TRBJ2-1
CDR3aa: CASSIGRGGRGNEQFF

v_gene: TRBV1
abundance: -
j_gene: TRBJ1-2
CDR3aa: CTSSQNRLSLPGYTF

v_gene: TRBV24-1
abundance: -
j_gene: TRBJ2-1
CDR3aa: CATSDSSPGTAYNEQFF

v_gene: TRBV7-6
abundance: -
j_gene: TRBJ2-5
CDR3aa: CASTGGMGSETQYF

v_gene: TRBV27
abundance: few
j_gene: TRBJ1-1
CDR3aa: CASRERTGTEAFF

v_gene: TRBV9
abundance: -
j_gene: TRBJ1-1
CDR3aa: CASSDTGQGITEAFF

v_gene: TRBV18
abundance: -
j_gene: TRBJ2-4
CDR3aa: CASSPQGAAKNIQYF

v_gene: TRBV5-1
abundance: -
j_gene: TRBJ1-1
CDR3aa: CASSPGERGTTEAFF

v_gene: TRBV7-9
abundance: -
j_gene: TRBJ2-3
CDR3aa: CASSREEGPPEDTQYF

v_gene: TRBV2
abundance: -
j_gene: TRBJ2-1
CDR3aa: CASSNGLAGSNEQFF

v_gene: TRBV6-1
abundance: -
j_gene: TRBJ2-7
CDR3aa: CASSEWSETYEQYF

v_gene: TRBV11-3
abundance: -
j_gene: TRBJ2-7
CDR3aa: CASSFDTYEQYF

v_gene: TRBV5-1
abundance: once
j_gene: TRBJ2-2
CDR3aa: CASKRQDTGELFF

v_gene: TRBV5-1
abundance: -
j_gene: TRBJ1-1
CDR3aa: CASGVSTGWNTEAFF

v_gene: TRBV5-1
abundance: -
j_gene: TRBJ1-6
CDR3aa: CASSPGGQGDNSPLHF

v_gene: TRBV19
abundance: -
j_gene: TRBJ1-6
CDR3aa: CASSKGDRYNSPLHF

v_gene: TRBV28
abundance: -
j_gene: TRBJ1-6
CDR3aa: CASRKTGNNSPLHF

v_gene: TRBV6-5
abundance: -
j_gene: TRBJ2-7
CDR3aa: CASSYSSGSSYEQYF

v_gene: TRBV28
abundance: -
j_gene: TRBJ1-2
CDR3aa: CASSLGAGGIYGYTF

v_gene: TRBV28
abundance: -
j_gene: TRBJ1-1
CDR3aa: CASSTPAGGTEAFF

v_gene: TRBV7-9
abundance: few
j_gene: TRBJ2-1
CDR3aa: CASSLRVAVYSYNEQFF

v_gene: TRBV28
abundance: -
j_gene: TRBJ1-4
CDR3aa: CASSSTVNEKLFF

v_gene: TRBV27
abundance: -
j_gene: TRBJ2-6
CDR3aa: CASRPGRGYSGANVLTF

v_gene: TRBV12-3/TRBV12-4
abundance: -
j_gene: TRBJ2-7
CDR3aa: CASSLSGGEQYF

v_gene: TRBV12-3/TRBV12-4
abundance: -
j_gene: TRBJ2-1
CDR3aa: CASSSTGWDEQFF

v_gene: TRBV27
abundance: -
j_gene: TRBJ1-5
CDR3aa: CASSLSVRTGNYQPQHF

v_gene: TRBV5-1
abundance: -
j_gene: TRBJ1-2
CDR3aa: CASSLIGDKASYYGYTF

v_gene: TRBV29-1
abundance: -
j_gene: TRBJ1-2
CDR3aa: CSVRTNYGYTF

v_gene: TRBV9
abundance: -
j_gene: TRBJ2-1
CDR3aa: CASSPSPLGGRRNEQFF

v_gene: TRBV30
abundance: -
j_gene: TRBJ2-3
CDR3aa: CAWGTGVGDTQYF

v_gene: TRBV27
abundance: -
j_gene: TRBJ1-1
CDR3aa: CASSLRGGTQAFF